A single T cell receptor beta chain is shown here with its context. Data came from immunoSEQ multiplex PCR; TCRdb stores just in-frame clones and leaves some out. The sample has under 350,000 clones; roughly 80% are singletons. Germline V gene lookup returns CDR1 KGHSH and CDR2 LQKENI. The CDR3 sequence is 13 residues long. The ends were cut back, 10 bases at V and 0 bases at J, with 12 bases in the middle. The data originate from a study of blood T cell repertoires in COVID-19. Across the whole study: COVID-19 samples from acute and convalescent phases originated in the United States, Italy and Spain. Nucleic acid was either cDNA or gDNA, and it came from T cells, B-cell-depleted T cells, or PBMCs.

V is TRBV18 and J is TRBJ1-1; perhaps TRBD1 as D (6 bases). This sequence was found in a woman aged 45-65 years who had recovered from COVID-19. The sequencing sample was made of peripheral blood. CDR3 region: CATKTGMNTEAFF. CDR3 in DNA: TGTGCCACCAAGACAGGTATGAACACTGAAGCTTTCTTT.